This TCR beta chain originates from a study of blood T cell repertoires in COVID-19. Across the whole study: Nucleic acid was either cDNA or gDNA, and it came from T cells, B-cell-depleted T cells, or PBMCs.

The CDR3 runs 14 residues. With 5 bases clipped from V and 5 bases from J, the junction kept 6 bases outside the gene matches. Germline assignment: CDR1 MGHDK and CDR2 SYGVNS. Generated by immunoSEQ multiplex PCR, the TCRdb table keeps only in-frame clones and is missing some. The sample carries 15,000 to 18,000 clones, 80% to 85% recorded once. The source material was peripheral blood. V gene TRBV25-1 combines with J gene TRBJ2-7; 10 bases align to TRBD2. This TCR came from a man at least 80 years old with active or convalescent COVID-19. The CDR3 sequence: CASSFFGTSDEQYF. CDR3 coding DNA: TGTGCCAGCAGTTTCTTCGGGACTAGCGACGAGCAGTACTTC.